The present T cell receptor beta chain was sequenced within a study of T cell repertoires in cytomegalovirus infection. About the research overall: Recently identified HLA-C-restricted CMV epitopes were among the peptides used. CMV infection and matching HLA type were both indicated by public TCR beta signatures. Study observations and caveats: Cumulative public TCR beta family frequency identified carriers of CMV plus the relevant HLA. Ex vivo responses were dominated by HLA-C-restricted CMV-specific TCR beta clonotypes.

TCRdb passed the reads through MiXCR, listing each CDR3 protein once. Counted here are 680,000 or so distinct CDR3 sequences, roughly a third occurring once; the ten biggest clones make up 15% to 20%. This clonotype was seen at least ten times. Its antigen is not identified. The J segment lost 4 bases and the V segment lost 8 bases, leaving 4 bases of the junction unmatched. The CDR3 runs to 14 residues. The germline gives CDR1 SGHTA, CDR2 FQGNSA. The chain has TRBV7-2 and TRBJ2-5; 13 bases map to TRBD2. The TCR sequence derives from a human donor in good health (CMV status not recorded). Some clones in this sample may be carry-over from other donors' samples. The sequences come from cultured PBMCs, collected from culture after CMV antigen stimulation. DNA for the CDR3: TGTGCCAGCTCCCGGACTAGCGGGAGAGAGACCCAGTACTTC. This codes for CASSRTSGRETQYF.